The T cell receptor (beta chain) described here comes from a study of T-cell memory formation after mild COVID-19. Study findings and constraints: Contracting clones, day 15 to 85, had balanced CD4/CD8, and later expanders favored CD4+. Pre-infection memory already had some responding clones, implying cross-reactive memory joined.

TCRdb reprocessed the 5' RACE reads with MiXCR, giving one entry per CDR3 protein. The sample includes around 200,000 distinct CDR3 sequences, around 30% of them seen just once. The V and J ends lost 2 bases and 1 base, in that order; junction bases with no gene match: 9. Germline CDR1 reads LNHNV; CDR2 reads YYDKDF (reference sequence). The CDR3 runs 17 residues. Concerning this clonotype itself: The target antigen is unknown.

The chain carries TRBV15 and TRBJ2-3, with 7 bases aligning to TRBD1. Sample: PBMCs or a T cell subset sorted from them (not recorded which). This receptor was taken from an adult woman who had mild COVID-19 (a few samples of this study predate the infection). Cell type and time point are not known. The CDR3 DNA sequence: TGTGCCACCAGCAGAAAGACAGGGTCGCGGGGCACAGATACGCAGTATTTT. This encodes CATSRKTGSRGTDTQYF.